The rows below give T cell receptor beta chains drawn from one sample of a study of blood T cell repertoires in COVID-19. Method: immunoSEQ multiplex PCR; TCRdb's copy keeps in-frame clones and lacks some. The profile shows approximately 68,000 clones, roughly 80% of them singletons. The sample was peripheral blood. The receptors originated from a woman aged 45-59 years with acute or convalescent COVID-19. The CDR3 runs from the conserved cysteine through the conserved F or W. Each record gives: V gene, D gene, clone size, J gene, CDR3 DNA, CDR3 protein. D genes are given only for firm matches. Some rows mark clone size as missing; the rest say once, few, many or name a class of expanded clone.

v_call: TRBV27
d_call: NA
clone_size: NA
j_call: TRBJ2-5
cdr3_nt: TGTGCCAGCAGTCGAGTACTAGCCAGCTGGGAGACCCAGTACTTC
cdr3_aa: CASSRVLASWETQYF

v_call: TRBV29-1
d_call: TRBD1
clone_size: NA
j_call: TRBJ1-2
cdr3_nt: TGCAGCGGGGGGACAGGGGAGTATGGCTACACCTTC
cdr3_aa: CSGGTGEYGYTF

v_call: TRBV7-8
d_call: NA
clone_size: NA
j_call: TRBJ2-1
cdr3_nt: TGTGCCAGCAGCTTAGCAATGTACTATGAGCAGTTCTTC
cdr3_aa: CASSLAMYYEQFF

v_call: TRBV10-3
d_call: NA
clone_size: NA
j_call: TRBJ2-6
cdr3_nt: TGTGCCATCAGTGAGGGCACAAGCTCTGGGGCCAACGTCCTGACTTTC
cdr3_aa: CAISEGTSSGANVLTF

v_call: TRBV9
d_call: NA
clone_size: NA
j_call: TRBJ1-2
cdr3_nt: TGTGCCAGCAGCATCTTCAAGTCGGGACAAATCTATGGCTACACCTTC
cdr3_aa: CASSIFKSGQIYGYTF

v_call: TRBV6-5
d_call: NA
clone_size: NA
j_call: TRBJ1-1
cdr3_nt: TGTGCCAGCAGGGAGGTCGGCGCGGCTGAAGCTTTCTTT
cdr3_aa: CASREVGAAEAFF

v_call: TRBV5-1
d_call: NA
clone_size: NA
j_call: TRBJ2-6
cdr3_nt: TGCGCCAGCAGCTTGGCCTGGGGGGCTGGGGCCAACGTCCTGACTTTC
cdr3_aa: CASSLAWGAGANVLTF

v_call: TRBV18
d_call: TRBD2
clone_size: NA
j_call: TRBJ2-1
cdr3_nt: TGTGCCAGCTCACCTAGCGGGGGCCCCTACAATGAGCAGTTCTTC
cdr3_aa: CASSPSGGPYNEQFF

v_call: TRBV2
d_call: TRBD1
clone_size: NA
j_call: TRBJ1-5
cdr3_nt: TGTGCCAGCAGTGAGACAGGGAATAGCAATCAGCCCCAGCATTTT
cdr3_aa: CASSETGNSNQPQHF

v_call: TRBV7-2
d_call: NA
clone_size: NA
j_call: TRBJ2-5
cdr3_nt: TGTGCCAGCAGCCCCGGGAAGACCCAGTACTTC
cdr3_aa: CASSPGKTQYF

v_call: TRBV19
d_call: NA
clone_size: NA
j_call: TRBJ1-2
cdr3_nt: TGTGCCAGTACCTATCCACAGGGATCTGGCTACACCTTC
cdr3_aa: CASTYPQGSGYTF

v_call: TRBV19
d_call: TRBD2
clone_size: NA
j_call: TRBJ2-7
cdr3_nt: TGTGCCAGTAGTGTAACTAGCGGGGGCTCCTACGAGCAGTACTTC
cdr3_aa: CASSVTSGGSYEQYF

v_call: TRBV7-9
d_call: NA
clone_size: NA
j_call: TRBJ2-5
cdr3_nt: TGTGCCAGCAGCCAGCGGGAGACCCAGTACTTC
cdr3_aa: CASSQRETQYF

v_call: TRBV7-8
d_call: NA
clone_size: NA
j_call: TRBJ1-1
cdr3_nt: TGTGCCAGCAGCTTAGCGCGTTTAGGGGAGGGGACTGAAGCTTTCTTT
cdr3_aa: CASSLARLGEGTEAFF

v_call: TRBV27
d_call: NA
clone_size: NA
j_call: TRBJ1-4
cdr3_nt: TGTGCCAGCAGGTCACAGGGTCCTAATGAAAAACTGTTTTTT
cdr3_aa: CASRSQGPNEKLFF

v_call: TRBV11-2
d_call: TRBD1
clone_size: NA
j_call: TRBJ2-2
cdr3_nt: TGTGCCAGCAGCCCTGACAGGGGCCTTCTCACCGGGGAGCTGTTTTTT
cdr3_aa: CASSPDRGLLTGELFF

v_call: TRBV7-8
d_call: TRBD1
clone_size: NA
j_call: TRBJ1-2
cdr3_nt: TGTGCCAGCAGCTTAAACTCACAGGGGATGGATGGCTACACCTTC
cdr3_aa: CASSLNSQGMDGYTF

v_call: TRBV4-3
d_call: NA
clone_size: NA
j_call: TRBJ1-2
cdr3_nt: TGCGCCAGCAGTCTAAGAGGGTTTAACAGTTATGGCTACACCTTC
cdr3_aa: CASSLRGFNSYGYTF

v_call: TRBV27
d_call: NA
clone_size: NA
j_call: TRBJ2-5
cdr3_nt: TGTGCCAGCAGTTTATCCGTCCAAGAGACCCAGTACTTC
cdr3_aa: CASSLSVQETQYF

v_call: TRBV2
d_call: NA
clone_size: NA
j_call: TRBJ2-7
cdr3_nt: TGTGCCAGCAGTGATTCTACCTACTACGAGCAGTACTTC
cdr3_aa: CASSDSTYYEQYF

v_call: TRBV7-2
d_call: NA
clone_size: few
j_call: TRBJ1-1
cdr3_nt: TGTGCCAGCAGCATAGTACCCAGGAACACTGAAGCTTTCTTT
cdr3_aa: CASSIVPRNTEAFF

v_call: TRBV6-6
d_call: NA
clone_size: many
j_call: TRBJ1-1
cdr3_nt: TGTGCCAGCAGTCGAACAGCGAACACTGAAGCTTTCTTT
cdr3_aa: CASSRTANTEAFF

v_call: TRBV29-1
d_call: TRBD1
clone_size: NA
j_call: TRBJ2-1
cdr3_nt: TGCAGCGTTGTAGCCGGGACAGGGGCCTACAATGAGCAGTTCTTC
cdr3_aa: CSVVAGTGAYNEQFF

v_call: TRBV7-2
d_call: NA
clone_size: NA
j_call: TRBJ2-2
cdr3_nt: TGTGCCAGCAGTCCGGGGGGCCCCGGGGAGCTGTTTTTT
cdr3_aa: CASSPGGPGELFF

v_call: TRBV7-9
d_call: TRBD2
clone_size: NA
j_call: TRBJ2-7
cdr3_nt: TGTGCCAGCAGCCCGACTAGCGGCTACGAGCAGTACTTC
cdr3_aa: CASSPTSGYEQYF

v_call: TRBV27
d_call: TRBD1
clone_size: NA
j_call: TRBJ2-7
cdr3_nt: TGTGCCAGCAGCCCACGGACAGGGACGCCCTACGAGCAGTACTTC
cdr3_aa: CASSPRTGTPYEQYF

v_call: TRBV3-1/TRBV3-2
d_call: NA
clone_size: NA
j_call: TRBJ2-3
cdr3_nt: TGTGCCAGCAGACAATGGGGAGACGGGGTCACAGATACGCAGTATTTT
cdr3_aa: CASRQWGDGVTDTQYF

v_call: TRBV28
d_call: NA
clone_size: NA
j_call: TRBJ1-1
cdr3_nt: TGTGCCAGCAGACCCAGGGTGGAGAACACTGAAGCTTTCTTT
cdr3_aa: CASRPRVENTEAFF

v_call: TRBV20-1
d_call: NA
clone_size: few
j_call: TRBJ1-5
cdr3_nt: TGCAGTGCTAGTGGGGGGGTCAATCAGCCCCAGCATTTT
cdr3_aa: CSASGGVNQPQHF

v_call: TRBV19
d_call: NA
clone_size: NA
j_call: TRBJ2-7
cdr3_nt: TGTGCCAGTAGTGGTGAAGGGGAGGCAGTTAACGAGCAGTACTTC
cdr3_aa: CASSGEGEAVNEQYF

v_call: TRBV10-3
d_call: TRBD2
clone_size: NA
j_call: TRBJ2-1
cdr3_nt: TGTGCCATCAGTCCCGGCGGGACTAGCGGGATCGATGAGCAGTTCTTC
cdr3_aa: CAISPGGTSGIDEQFF

v_call: TRBV28
d_call: NA
clone_size: NA
j_call: TRBJ1-1
cdr3_nt: TGTGCCAGCCTGACCCCAGGTGGGACTGAAGCTTTCTTT
cdr3_aa: CASLTPGGTEAFF

v_call: TRBV3-1/TRBV3-2
d_call: TRBD1
clone_size: NA
j_call: TRBJ1-2
cdr3_nt: TGTGCCAGCAGCCAACCCGGGACAGGGGGCGACTATGGCTACACCTTC
cdr3_aa: CASSQPGTGGDYGYTF

v_call: TRBV7-9
d_call: TRBD1
clone_size: NA
j_call: TRBJ2-5
cdr3_nt: TGTGCCAGCAGCCCAGGCACAGGGGGCTGGGAGACCCAGTACTTC
cdr3_aa: CASSPGTGGWETQYF

v_call: TRBV9
d_call: TRBD2
clone_size: NA
j_call: TRBJ2-1
cdr3_nt: TGTGCCAGCAGCGTAGGCACTAGCGGGGTCTACAATGAGCAGTTCTTC
cdr3_aa: CASSVGTSGVYNEQFF

v_call: TRBV19
d_call: TRBD1
clone_size: NA
j_call: TRBJ1-5
cdr3_nt: TGTGCCAGTAGTACACAGGGGCTTGGTCAGCCCCAGCATTTT
cdr3_aa: CASSTQGLGQPQHF

v_call: TRBV30
d_call: TRBD2
clone_size: NA
j_call: TRBJ2-1
cdr3_nt: TGTGCCTGGAGACAGTTAGCGGGGGTTAGTGAGCAGTTCTTC
cdr3_aa: CAWRQLAGVSEQFF

v_call: TRBV7-2
d_call: NA
clone_size: once
j_call: TRBJ2-1
cdr3_nt: TGTGCCAGCAGCTTAGGATCCAGCTCCTACAATGAGCAGTTCTTC
cdr3_aa: CASSLGSSSYNEQFF

v_call: TRBV5-1
d_call: NA
clone_size: NA
j_call: TRBJ2-7
cdr3_nt: TGCGCCAGCAGCAACACAGGGTCTTACGAGCAGTACTTC
cdr3_aa: CASSNTGSYEQYF

v_call: TRBV5-4
d_call: NA
clone_size: NA
j_call: TRBJ2-2
cdr3_nt: TGTGCCAGCAGCTTGGAAACAGGGCAGAACACCGGGGAGCTGTTTTTT
cdr3_aa: CASSLETGQNTGELFF

v_call: TRBV5-5
d_call: TRBD1
clone_size: NA
j_call: TRBJ1-2
cdr3_nt: TGTGCCAGCAGCTCGCAAACGGAGACAGGGATTTACTCTGGCTACACCTTC
cdr3_aa: CASSSQTETGIYSGYTF

v_call: TRBV6-6
d_call: NA
clone_size: few
j_call: TRBJ1-1
cdr3_nt: TGTGCCAGCAGTTACTCAGAGGGGAACACTGAAGCTTTCTTT
cdr3_aa: CASSYSEGNTEAFF